This T cell receptor (beta chain) was captured in a study of CD8 T cells in ankylosing spondylitis. In TCRdb, the 5' RACE reads were re-called with MiXCR into one record per CDR3 protein. Counted here are 210,000 or so distinct CDR3 sequences, 20% to 30% occurring once; the ten biggest clones make up more than 6.5%. V was pared by 6 bases and J by 2 bases, with 11 bases between. The germline V gene encodes CDR1 SGHDT and CDR2 YYEEEE. CDR3 length: 14 residues. The source material was blood, either unsorted or a sorted T cell fraction (not recorded which). The receptor comes from a male donor with ankylosing spondylitis or in good health (not recorded which). The chain joins TRBV5-6 to TRBJ2-2, with D possibly TRBD1 on 5 matching bases. CDR3 loop: CASNAQGNTGELFF. CDR3 DNA: TGTGCCAGCAACGCTCAGGGTAACACCGGGGAGCTGTTTTTT. Complete variable domain (other parts from reference TRBV5-6 and TRBJ2-2): DAGVTQSPTHLIKTRGQQVTLRCSPKSGHDTVSWYQQALGQGPQFIFQYYEEEERQRGNFPDRFSGHQFPNYSSELNVNALLLGDSALYLCASNAQGNTGELFFGEGSRLTVL.